This T cell receptor (beta chain) was profiled in a study of PD-1 blockade in classical Hodgkin lymphoma. The study, taken as a whole, reports: Exclusion was the outcome for patients who began nivolumab under 1 year after ASCT. Newly diagnosed patients had baseline TCR diversity that was reportedly lower than that of healthy donors.

Sequencing was performed with immunoSEQ multiplex PCR; in TCRdb, only in-frame clones are kept and a portion is missing. The sample has some 100,000 clones, roughly 90% seen once. This CDR3 spans 14 amino acids. Germline values: CDR1 SGHDT, CDR2 YYEEEE. V dropped 2 bases and J dropped 4 bases, with 10 bases sitting between them. A remark on this clone: Its antigen is currently unknown.

After autologous stem cell transplantation all patients relapsed, and prior brentuximab vedotin exposure differed between cohorts. The chain links TRBV5-6 to TRBJ1-3; a possible D gene is TRBD1 (5 bases). The source material was peripheral blood mononuclear cells (PBMCs), sampled before the second cycle of nivolumab. The TCR originated in a human donor with classical Hodgkin lymphoma. CDR3: CASSFRGAGNTIYF. The DNA for the CDR3 is TGTGCCAGCAGCTTTAGGGGTGCGGGAAACACCATATATTTT. Combining the CDR3 with reference TRBV5-6 and TRBJ1-3 gives the whole variable domain DAGVTQSPTHLIKTRGQQVTLRCSPKSGHDTVSWYQQALGQGPQFIFQYYEEEERQRGNFPDRFSGHQFPNYSSELNVNALLLGDSALYLCASSFRGAGNTIYFGEGSWLTVV.